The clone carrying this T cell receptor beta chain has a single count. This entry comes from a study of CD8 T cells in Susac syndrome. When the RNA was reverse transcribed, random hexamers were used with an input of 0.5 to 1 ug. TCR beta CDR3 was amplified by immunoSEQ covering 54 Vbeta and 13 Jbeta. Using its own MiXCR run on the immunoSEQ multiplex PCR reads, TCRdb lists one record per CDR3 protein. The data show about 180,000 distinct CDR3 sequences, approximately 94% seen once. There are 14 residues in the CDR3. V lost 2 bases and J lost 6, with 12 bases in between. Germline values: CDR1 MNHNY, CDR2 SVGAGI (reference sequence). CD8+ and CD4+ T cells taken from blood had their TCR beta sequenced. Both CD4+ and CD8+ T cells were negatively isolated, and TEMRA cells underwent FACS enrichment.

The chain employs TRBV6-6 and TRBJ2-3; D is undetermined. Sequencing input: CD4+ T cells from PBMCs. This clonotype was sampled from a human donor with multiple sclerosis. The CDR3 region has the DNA TGTGCCAGCAGTTACCCTAGACGTTCTGATACGCAGTATTTT. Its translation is CASSYPRRSDTQYF.